The clone carrying this T cell receptor (beta chain) was counted only a few times. Its specificity is not known. Germline V gives CDR1 MRHNA, CDR2 SNTAGT. CDR3 length equals 15 residues. The V and J ends lost 4 bases and 6 bases, in that order; junction bases with no gene match: 3. Construction of TCR beta libraries was performed using quantitative 5'-RACE with molecular barcodes. TCRdb ran MiXCR on the 5' RACE reads and lists one entry per CDR3 protein. The sample has under 850,000 distinct CDR3 sequences; roughly 19% are singletons. The sample originates from a study of CD8 T cells in ankylosing spondylitis. Study results and caveats: As for the disease-linked clones, they showed a CD8+ phenotype and occurred at relatively low frequencies in peripheral blood. Prior work had noted some motif variants in reactive arthritis blood and synovial fluid. Blood from ankylosing spondylitis patients appeared to carry a characteristic eight-variant TCR beta motif. From matched ankylosing spondylitis synovial fluid, disease-linked clones were reportedly recovered at significantly enriched levels.

The sequenced material came from blood, either unsorted or a sorted T cell fraction (not recorded which). This receptor was identified in a male donor with ankylosing spondylitis. The V gene is TRBV6-4, the J gene TRBJ2-1; TRBD2 aligns across 13 bases. Written as DNA, the CDR3 is TGTGCCAGCAGTGCTACTAGCGGGGGGGCCAATGAGCAGTTCTTC. Protein product: CASSATSGGANEQFF.